This T cell receptor beta chain was obtained from a study of T cell repertoires in cytomegalovirus infection. Remarks on this clonotype: Its matching antigen is unknown.

The CDR3 is 15 residues long. V lost 0 bases, J lost 3 bases, and 8 bases lay in between. Germline V CDR1 and CDR2: SGHDN, FVKESK. MiXCR was run by TCRdb on the reads, yielding one entry per CDR3 protein. The sample records about 770,000 distinct CDR3 sequences, roughly 28% being singletons. Findings of the study overall: Dominant in the ex vivo response were TCR beta clonotypes restricted by HLA-C and specific for CMV.

The source is a human donor in good health (CMV status not recorded). Some clones in this sample may be carry-over from other donors' samples. The sample consisted of cultured CD8+ T cells from PBMCs, taken from culture after CMV antigen stimulation. The V gene is TRBV14, the J gene TRBJ1-4; D might be TRBD1 (5 bases). CDR3 DNA: TGTGCCAGCAGCCAAGATTGGGACCCTAATGAAAAACTGTTTTTT. Translated, it gives CASSQDWDPNEKLFF.